The 24 T cell receptor beta chains below were found in one sample sequenced in a study of shared clonotypes between healthy human individuals. Assay used: immunoSEQ multiplex PCR; TCRdb lists only in-frame clones, some missing. Of nearly 1 million clones listed, over 60% are singletons. The sequenced material came from memory CD4+ T cells sorted from blood. Subset here: CD45RA-negative fraction. The receptors derive from a man between 18 and 29 years old in good health.

A few counts support this clone. The V gene is TRBV5-6, the J gene TRBJ2-3; 7 bases fit TRBD1. Per the germline V gene, CDR1 is SGHDT and CDR2 is YYEEEE. The trim removed 5 bases at V and 3 bases at J, leaving 9 bases unmatched. This CDR3 contains 15 residues. The CDR3 protein is CASSGTVASTDTQYF. CDR3 nucleotide sequence: TGTGCCAGCAGTGGGACAGTAGCAAGTACAGATACGCAGTATTTT.

CDR3 coding DNA: TGTGCCAGCAGTGGGCTTAGGGACTACAGCACAGATACGCAGTATTTT. This codes for CASSGLRDYSTDTQYF. V and J are TRBV6-1 and TRBJ2-3; TRBD2 matches 7 bases. Germline CDR1 is MNHNS and CDR2 is SASEGT. With V trimmed by 4 bases and J by 0 bases, 7 bases remained unmatched. CDR3 length: 16 amino acids.

The chain employs TRBV19 and TRBJ2-1; a weak D match, TRBD2 (5 bases). The length of the CDR3 is 14 residues. Per germline, CDR1 LNHDA and CDR2 SQIVND (reference sequence). V was trimmed by 3 bases and J by 3 bases, leaving 9 bases between them. The chain's CDR3 is CASSIGEYYNEQFF. DNA of the CDR3: TGTGCCAGTAGTATTGGGGAGTACTACAATGAGCAGTTCTTC.

On this clone: Other nucleotide sequences in the sample specify the same CDR3. This CDR3 reads CASSDSSGANVLTF. CDR3 DNA: TGCGCCAGCAGTGATAGCTCTGGGGCCAACGTCCTGACTTTC. V usage is TRBV5-1 and J usage is TRBJ2-6; D not certain. This CDR3 spans 14 amino acids. Between the trimmed V and J ends, which lost 5 bases and 0 bases, there was a span of 6 bases. Germline CDR1 and CDR2: SGHRS and YFSETQ.

This chain connects TRBV19 to TRBJ2-3, with TRBD1 identical over 8 bases. The germline CDR1 and CDR2 sequences are LNHDA and SQIVND (reference sequence). The CDR3 runs 16 residues. The V segment lost 1 base and the J segment 2 bases; nucleotides outside the gene matches: 5. This CDR3 is CASSIGRTGYTDTQYF. CDR3 DNA sequence: TGTGCCAGTAGTATAGGGAGGACAGGGTACACAGATACGCAGTATTTT.

The chain has TRBV28 and TRBJ1-1; 9 bases are shared with TRBD1. V shed 4 bases and J 8 bases; nucleotides not matched to a gene: 11. Germline V lookup: CDR1 MDHEN, CDR2 SYDVKM. CDR3 length: 15 residues. In nucleotides, the CDR3 is TGTGCCAGCAGTTGGGGAGGACAGGGGATCTACGAAGCTTTCTTT. It specifies CASSWGGQGIYEAFF.

V gene TRBV7-2 combines with J gene TRBJ2-7; D is uncertain. The CDR3 contains 12 residues. V gave up 3 bases and J gave up 4 bases, with 7 bases separating them. The V gene's germline CDR1 is SGHTA and CDR2 FQGNSA. CDR3 in DNA: TGTGCCAGCAGCTTCCTACCGTACGAGCAGTACTTC. This translates into CASSFLPYEQYF.

The chain employs TRBV7-8 and TRBJ1-5, with 7 bases that match TRBD1. Germline lookup yields CDR1 SGHVS and CDR2 FQNEAQ. This CDR3 has 17 residues. The ends lost 5 bases at V and 1 base at J; junction bases unmatched: 11. The CDR3 nucleotides read TGTGCCAGCAGCGCGACAGGGACGGGTAGGAGCAATCAGCCCCAGCATTTT. This encodes CASSATGTGRSNQPQHF. The variable domain in full, with the rest retrieved from reference TRBV7-8 and TRBJ1-5, is GAGVSQSPRYKVAKRGQDVALRCDPISGHVSLFWYQQALGQGPEFLTYFQNEAQLDKSGLPSDRFFAERPEGSVSTLKIQRTQQEDSAVYLCASSATGTGRSNQPQHFGDGTRLSIL.

The rearrangement uses TRBV5-8 and TRBJ2-1; D call uncertain. CDR1 is SGHTS and CDR2 is YDEGEE in the germline V gene. V was cut by 0 bases and J by 6 bases, with 13 bases left in between. This CDR3 region has 15 residues. The DNA of the CDR3 is TGTGCCAGCAGCTTGGCCGGCAGGAGAGGCAATGAGCAGTTCTTC. This codes for CASSLAGRRGNEQFF. Combining the CDR3 with reference TRBV5-8 and TRBJ2-1 gives the whole variable domain EAGVTQSPTHLIKTRGQQATLRCSPISGHTSVYWYQQALGLGLQFLLWYDEGEERNRGNFPPRFSGRQFPNYSSELNVNALELEDSALYLCASSLAGRRGNEQFFGPGTRLTVL.

The chain is built from TRBV11-3 and TRBJ1-1, with unresolved D. Germline V gene lookup returns CDR1 SGHNT and CDR2 YENEEA. This CDR3 comprises 13 residues. Trimming removed 3 bases from V and 5 bases from J, with 10 bases in between. The CDR3 here is CASSFSTGTEAFF. CDR3 sequence (DNA): TGTGCCAGCAGCTTCTCTACGGGGACTGAAGCTTTCTTT.

This sequence joins TRBV6-1 and TRBJ1-6, with TRBD1 as a possible D gene (5 bases). This CDR3 has 14 residues. From germline, CDR1 is MNHNS and CDR2 SASEGT. V was shortened by 2 bases and J by 8 bases, with 10 bases between the two germline ends. The CDR3 sequence is CASSEQGLDSPLHF. CDR3 DNA sequence: TGTGCCAGCAGTGAACAGGGTTTGGATTCACCCCTCCACTTT.

This sequence joins TRBV10-2 and TRBJ2-2; 8 bases fit TRBD1. The trim removed 7 bases at V and 7 bases at J, leaving 11 bases unmatched. Germline CDR1 is WSHSY and CDR2 is SAAADI. The CDR3 covers 15 residues. CDR3 in amino acids: CASTPGGWSGGELFF. The DNA for the CDR3 is TGCGCCAGCACTCCAGGGGGCTGGAGTGGCGGGGAGCTGTTTTTT.

The V and J genes are TRBV6-6 and TRBJ2-2; D is tentatively TRBD1 or TRBD2 (6 bases each). The CDR3 runs to 16 residues. Germline V lookup: CDR1 MNHNY, CDR2 SVGAGI (reference sequence). V dropped 7 bases and J dropped 1 base, with 16 bases sitting between them. The CDR3 here is CASKGGPRLNTGELFF. The CDR3 DNA reads as TGTGCCAGCAAAGGGGGGCCCCGATTGAACACCGGGGAGCTGTTTTTT.

On this clone: A read error may explain this, as a much larger clone is one base away. V gene TRBV5-6 combines with J gene TRBJ2-3, with D possibly matching TRBD2 (5 bases). The V end was cut by 2 bases, the J end by 1 base, with 5 bases between. The CDR3 sequence is 13 residues long. Germline lookup yields CDR1 SGHDT and CDR2 YYEEEE. The CDR3 DNA follows: TGTGCCAGCAGCTTCGGGGGCACAGATACGCAGTATTTT. Encoded protein: CASSFGGTDTQYF.

Only a few counts were recorded for this clone. The chain recombines TRBV6-1 with TRBJ2-2; 8 bases agree with TRBD1. Germline loops: CDR1 MNHNS, CDR2 SASEGT. The CDR3 sequence is 15 residues long. The V and J ends lost 4 bases and 4 bases, in that order; junction bases with no gene match: 5. The CDR3 region is CASSGARGRTGELFF. CDR3 sequence (DNA): TGTGCCAGCAGTGGAGCCAGGGGGCGCACCGGGGAGCTGTTTTTT.

CDR3 DNA sequence: TGTGCCAGCAGTGAAGTCCGAGGACAGAGCTTGAACACTGAAGCTTTCTTT. This gives the protein CASSEVRGQSLNTEAFF. The chain employs TRBV6-1 and TRBJ1-1; weak D call: TRBD1 (6 bases). This CDR3 is 17 amino acids long. V gave up 1 base and J gave up 0 bases, with 15 bases separating them. CDR1 and CDR2 from the germline V gene are MNHNS and SASEGT.

The chain combines TRBV25-1 with TRBJ2-2; 10 nucleotides line up with TRBD1. The trim removed 3 bases at V and 3 bases at J, leaving 4 bases unmatched. This CDR3 has 16 residues. The V gene's germline CDR1 is MGHDK and CDR2 SYGVNS. CDR3 amino acids: CASSDSGTGDTGELFF. The CDR3 DNA follows: TGTGCCAGCAGTGATTCGGGGACAGGGGACACCGGGGAGCTGTTTTTT.

This clone showed up just once. The junction differs from germline at one of its ends, possibly a read error. The rearrangement links TRBV7-7 to TRBJ2-5; 9 bases are a match to TRBD1. Germline V lookup: CDR1 SSHAT, CDR2 FNYEAQ (reference sequence). The CDR3 contains 16 residues. The CDR3 spells CASSLGGTGPQETQYF. In nucleotides, the CDR3 is TGTGCTAGCAGCTTAGGGGGGACAGGGCCACAAGAGACCCAGTACTTC. The full variable domain, completed using reference TRBV7-7 and TRBJ2-5, is GAGVSQSPRYKVTKRGQDVTLRCDPISSHATLYWYQQALGQGPEFLTYFNYEAQPDKSGLPSDRFSAERPEGSISTLTIQRTEQRDSAMYRCASSLGGTGPQETQYFGPGTRLLVL.

In this sample, this clone turned up once. The chain is built from TRBV29-1 and TRBJ1-1; weak D call: TRBD1 (5 bases). The length of the CDR3 is 10 residues. The V gene's germline CDR1 is SQVTM and CDR2 ANQGSEA. Trimming removed 7 bases from V and 8 bases from J, with 11 bases in between. CDR3 DNA: TGCAGCGGAGGGACGATCGAAGCTTTCTTT. The encoded protein is CSGGTIEAFF. Full variable domain (rest looked up from reference TRBV29-1 and TRBJ1-1): SAVISQKPSRDICQRGTSLTIQCQVDSQVTMMFWYRQQPGQSLTLIATANQGSEATYESGFVIDKFPISRPNLTFSTLTVSNMSPEDSSIYLCSGGTIEAFFGQGTRLTVV.

The CDR3 loop reads CASSLNTGLSYEQYF. The CDR3 coding sequence is TGCGCCAGCAGCTTGAATACAGGACTCTCCTACGAGCAGTACTTC. The gene calls are TRBV5-1 and TRBJ2-7; D assignment may be TRBD1 or TRBD2 (5 bases each). CDR1 is SGHRS and CDR2 is YFSETQ in the germline V gene. V was trimmed by 1 base and J by 0 bases, leaving 11 bases between them. The CDR3 has 15 residues.

This chain joins TRBV6-1 and TRBJ1-4; possible D gene TRBD1, 6 bases. CDR3 length: 14 residues. The germline V and J ends were trimmed by 3 bases and 8 bases, with 13 bases remaining between them. The germline CDR1 and CDR2 sequences are MNHNS and SASEGT. This CDR3 reads CASSDRQGKEKLFF. CDR3 in DNA: TGTGCCAGCAGTGATCGGCAGGGGAAGGAAAAACTGTTTTTT.

The V gene is TRBV5-1, the J gene TRBJ2-7; D is unresolved. CDR3 length: 14 residues. Per the germline V gene, CDR1 is SGHRS and CDR2 is YFSETQ. The V end lost 5 bases, the J end lost 2 bases, and 14 bases lay between the germline ends. The CDR3 protein is CASRIGQSAYEQYF. As DNA, the CDR3 is TGCGCCAGCAGAATCGGGCAGTCTGCCTACGAGCAGTACTTC.

CDR3 amino acids: CASSLGRGTYSYEQYF. Here the CDR3 DNA reads TGTGCCAGCAGCTTGGGGCGGGGGACCTACTCCTACGAGCAGTACTTC. The V gene is TRBV5-4, the J gene TRBJ2-7, with 7 bases lining up with TRBD2. The V gene end was trimmed by 0 bases and the J gene end by 0 bases; junction bases not matched to a gene: 6. Germline values: CDR1 SGHNT, CDR2 YYREEE (reference sequence). The CDR3 consists of 16 residues.

The V gene is TRBV12-1, the J gene TRBJ1-1. TRBV12-1 is labeled a pseudogene. This CDR3 contains 17 residues. The CDR3 DNA follows: TGTGCCAGCAGCCTTAAGGGATCCAGGGTGGGAGTCTCTGAAGCTTTCTTT. Residues: CASSLKGSRVGVSEAFF.